The present T cell receptor beta chain was sequenced within a study of cytomegalovirus exposure and HLA in healthy donors. Study-level results: Researchers left out some V segments, among them TRBV6-2 and TRBV6-3, as indistinguishable. Researchers reported that three CMV-associated chains were confirmed in vitro as CMV antigen-specific.

CDR1 ENHRY and CDR2 SYGVKD come from the germline V gene. This CDR3 region has 16 residues. The V end lost 0 bases, the J end lost 4 bases, and 13 bases lay between the germline ends. Primers for the PCR totalled 60 Vbeta and 13 Jbeta. Method: immunoSEQ multiplex PCR; TCRdb's copy keeps in-frame clones and lacks some. The sample shows under 150,000 clones, around 80% of them seen only once. This clone was recorded only once. Antigen: not known. Sequences were obtained from PBMCs. The chain combines TRBV10-3 with TRBJ1-3; TRBD1 is a possible D gene (5 bases). This receptor was obtained from a man aged 25 to 40 in good health and CMV-seropositive. The CDR3, as DNA: TGTGCCATCAGTGAGTCGACTGGGGCGCCGGGAAACACCATATATTTT. Protein sequence: CAISESTGAPGNTIYF.